This paragraph reports one TCR beta chain. Its matching antigen is unknown. These data come from a study of T cell repertoires in cytomegalovirus infection. V was pared by 4 bases and J by 4 bases, with 19 bases between. The CDR3 contains 17 residues. The germline gives CDR1 MNHEY, CDR2 SMNVEV (reference sequence). TCRdb fed the reads into MiXCR, producing one record per CDR3 protein. The table lists hundreds of thousands of distinct CDR3 sequences, around 32% of them singletons. The receptor's source is a human donor in good health (CMV status not recorded). Some clones in this sample may be carry-over from other donors' samples. Sequenced here: cultured CD8+ T cells from PBMCs, sampled from culture after CMV antigen stimulation. The V gene is TRBV27, the J gene TRBJ2-2; a weak D match, TRBD2 (5 bases). CDR3 nucleotides: TGTGCCAGCAGTTGGGCCCGGCAGGACTGGGGCACCGGGGAGCTGTTTTTT. This translates into CASSWARQDWGTGELFF.